Listed below are T cell receptor beta chains from one sample, sequenced in a study of T cells in Graves' hyperthyroidism and ophthalmopathy. TCRdb independently ran MiXCR on the multiplex PCR reads; one entry per CDR3 protein. This sample carries around 350,000 distinct CDR3 sequences, roughly 15% of them seen once, and the ten largest clones take about 18%. The sample was blood. The source is a woman aged 25 to 45 with Graves' ophthalmopathy. CDR3s include the opening cysteine and the closing phenylalanine or tryptophan. The D gene is left open where the match is weak. Clone size is given for some rows only: seen once, a few or many times, or a class if the clone is expanded.

NA,TRBJ2-2,NA,TRBV10-1,CASSESPFGPNTGELFF,TGCGCCAGCAGTGAGTCGCCTTTTGGACCGAACACCGGGGAGCTGTTTTTT
NA,TRBJ2-1,TRBD2,TRBV2,CASSFHSLRGGYNEQFF,TGTGCCAGCAGTTTCCATTCGCTCCGGGGGGGATACAATGAGCAGTTCTTC
many,TRBJ1-1,NA,TRBV3-1,CASSQTIMNTEAFF,TGTGCCAGCAGCCAGACAATAATGAACACTGAAGCTTTCTTT
NA,TRBJ1-4,NA,TRBV6-1,CASSEGPQAEKLFF,TGTGCCAGCAGTGAAGGGCCCCAAGCCGAAAAACTGTTTTTT
NA,TRBJ1-5,TRBD1,TRBV12-3/TRBV12-4,CASSRAGGQPQHF,TGTGCCAGCTCTAGGGCAGGGGGCCAGCCCCAGCATTTT
many,TRBJ2-7,TRBD2,TRBV7-2,CASTSAGAYEQYF,TGTGCCAGCACTAGCGCGGGGGCCTACGAGCAGTACTTC
many,TRBJ2-4,TRBD1,TRBV12-3/TRBV12-4,CASSYRGIAKNIQYF,TGTGCCAGCAGTTACAGGGGGATAGCCAAAAACATTCAGTACTTC
many,TRBJ1-1,NA,TRBV15,CATSGAGYLSAEAFF,TGTGCCACCAGCGGAGCGGGGTACCTCAGCGCTGAAGCTTTCTTT
many,TRBJ2-1,TRBD2,TRBV20-1,CSARLLRASGGQPADEQFF,TGCAGTGCTAGGCTCTTAAGGGCTAGCGGGGGCCAACCGGCAGACGAGCAGTTCTTC
many,TRBJ2-5,NA,TRBV2,CASGGAGETQYF,TGTGCCAGCGGGGGGGCTGGAGAGACCCAGTACTTC